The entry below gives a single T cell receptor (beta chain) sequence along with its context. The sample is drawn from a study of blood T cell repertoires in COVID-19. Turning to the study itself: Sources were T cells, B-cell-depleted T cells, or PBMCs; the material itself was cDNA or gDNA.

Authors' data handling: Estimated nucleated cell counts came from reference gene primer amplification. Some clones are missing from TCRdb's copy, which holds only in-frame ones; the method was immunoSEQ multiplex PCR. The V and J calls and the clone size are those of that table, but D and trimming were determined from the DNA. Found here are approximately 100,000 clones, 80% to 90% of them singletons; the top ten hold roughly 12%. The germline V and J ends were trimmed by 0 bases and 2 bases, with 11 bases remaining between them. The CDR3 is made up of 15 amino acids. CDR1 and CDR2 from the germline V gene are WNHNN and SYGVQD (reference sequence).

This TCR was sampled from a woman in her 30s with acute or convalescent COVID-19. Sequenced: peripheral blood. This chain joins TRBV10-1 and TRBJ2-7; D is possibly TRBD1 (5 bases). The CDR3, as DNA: TGCGCCAGCAGTGAGTCGTCGGACACTCCCTACGAGCAGTACTTC. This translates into CASSESSDTPYEQYF.